This is a list of T cell receptor beta chains from one sample in a study of blood T cell repertoires in COVID-19. Using immunoSEQ multiplex PCR, the repertoire was profiled, and TCRdb retains in-frame clones only, with some absent. The profile shows fewer than 200,000 clones, 88% of them singletons. Specimen: PBMCs or T cells enriched from blood (not recorded which). These TCRs come from a woman aged 18-29 years who had recovered from COVID-19. Each CDR3 is given with its conserved first and last residue. A D gene is named only where the DNA matches it firmly. Clone size appears in some rows only: once, few, many, or a class for an expanded clone.

d_gene: TRBD1
len: 13
v_gene: TRBV2
j_gene: TRBJ2-7
abundance: once
CDR3aa: CASRKGTGDEQYF
CDR3nt: TGTGCCAGCAGGAAGGGGACAGGGGACGAGCAGTACTTC

d_gene: .
len: 14
v_gene: TRBV30
j_gene: TRBJ2-6
abundance: .
CDR3aa: CAWSGTTGANVLTF
CDR3nt: TGTGCCTGGAGTGGGACTACTGGGGCCAACGTCCTGACTTTC

d_gene: .
len: 13
v_gene: TRBV7-2
j_gene: TRBJ1-2
abundance: .
CDR3aa: CASSLTSGGGYTF
CDR3nt: TGTGCCAGCAGCTTGACTTCAGGAGGCGGCTACACCTTC

d_gene: TRBD2
len: 15
v_gene: TRBV2
j_gene: TRBJ2-1
abundance: .
CDR3aa: CASTRGSSGENEQFF
CDR3nt: TGTGCCAGCACCCGAGGGAGTAGCGGGGAAAATGAGCAGTTCTTC

d_gene: .
len: 14
v_gene: TRBV6-6
j_gene: TRBJ1-1
abundance: .
CDR3aa: CASIIRQVGTEAFF
CDR3nt: TGTGCCAGCATCATAAGACAGGTTGGAACTGAAGCTTTCTTT

d_gene: .
len: 11
v_gene: TRBV20-1
j_gene: TRBJ1-1
abundance: few
CDR3aa: CSRNTQIQAFF
CDR3nt: TGCAGCCGAAACACCCAGATACAAGCTTTCTTT

d_gene: TRBD2
len: 16
v_gene: TRBV7-9
j_gene: TRBJ2-2
abundance: .
CDR3aa: CASSLPAGGDTGELFF
CDR3nt: TGTGCCAGCAGCCTCCCAGCGGGAGGGGACACCGGGGAGCTGTTTTTT

d_gene: .
len: 14
v_gene: TRBV6-5
j_gene: TRBJ1-1
abundance: .
CDR3aa: CASRPLAVITEAFF
CDR3nt: TGTGCCAGCAGACCCTTGGCAGTGATCACTGAAGCTTTCTTT

d_gene: TRBD2
len: 14
v_gene: TRBV7-2
j_gene: TRBJ2-1
abundance: .
CDR3aa: CASSTSGTYNEQFF
CDR3nt: TGTGCCAGCAGCACTAGCGGGACCTACAATGAGCAGTTCTTC

d_gene: TRBD1
len: 12
v_gene: TRBV28
j_gene: TRBJ1-2
abundance: .
CDR3aa: CASTGGATGYTF
CDR3nt: TGTGCCAGCACAGGGGGCGCGACCGGCTACACCTTC

d_gene: .
len: 16
v_gene: TRBV19
j_gene: TRBJ1-4
abundance: .
CDR3aa: CASSTGVASPNEKLFF
CDR3nt: TGTGCCAGTAGTACCGGGGTCGCCAGCCCTAATGAAAAACTGTTTTTT

d_gene: TRBD1
len: 16
v_gene: TRBV28
j_gene: TRBJ1-6
abundance: few
CDR3aa: CASSFRDSSYNSPLHF
CDR3nt: TGTGCCAGCAGCTTCCGGGACAGCTCCTATAATTCACCCCTCCACTTT

d_gene: TRBD1
len: 13
v_gene: TRBV6-6
j_gene: TRBJ2-1
abundance: .
CDR3aa: CASSQQDRSGQFF
CDR3nt: TGTGCCAGCAGCCAACAGGACAGGTCGGGGCAGTTCTTC

d_gene: .
len: 15
v_gene: TRBV27
j_gene: TRBJ2-4
abundance: .
CDR3aa: CASSLALDPKNIQYF
CDR3nt: TGTGCCAGCAGTTTAGCGTTAGATCCCAAAAACATTCAGTACTTC

d_gene: .
len: 16
v_gene: TRBV3-1/TRBV3-2
j_gene: TRBJ2-5
abundance: .
CDR3aa: CASSQARGGPGETQYF
CDR3nt: TGTGCCAGCAGCCAAGCGCGCGGGGGCCCCGGGGAGACCCAGTACTTC

d_gene: .
len: 14
v_gene: TRBV7-9
j_gene: TRBJ1-2
abundance: .
CDR3aa: CASSLQGVGDGYTF
CDR3nt: TGTGCCAGCAGTCTACAGGGTGTTGGGGATGGCTACACCTTC

d_gene: TRBD2
len: 16
v_gene: TRBV4-1
j_gene: TRBJ2-7
abundance: .
CDR3aa: CASSPLGAGVGNEQYF
CDR3nt: TGCGCCAGCAGCCCCCTTGGGGCGGGAGTAGGGAACGAGCAGTACTTC

d_gene: TRBD2
len: 16
v_gene: TRBV5-6
j_gene: TRBJ2-7
abundance: .
CDR3aa: CASSLMGLAGPYEQYF
CDR3nt: TGTGCCAGCAGCTTGATGGGACTAGCGGGTCCCTACGAGCAGTACTTC

d_gene: TRBD1
len: 16
v_gene: TRBV4-2
j_gene: TRBJ1-2
abundance: .
CDR3aa: CASSPPEDRPNYGYTF
CDR3nt: TGTGCCAGCAGCCCCCCTGAGGACAGGCCTAACTATGGCTACACCTTC

d_gene: TRBD1
len: 17
v_gene: TRBV19
j_gene: TRBJ1-5
abundance: .
CDR3aa: CASSIDARTGMYQPQHF
CDR3nt: TGTGCCAGTAGTATAGATGCTAGGACAGGGATGTATCAGCCCCAGCATTTT

d_gene: .
len: 15
v_gene: TRBV7-2
j_gene: TRBJ1-3
abundance: few
CDR3aa: CASSFGSGSGNTIYF
CDR3nt: TGTGCCAGCAGCTTCGGATCGGGGTCTGGAAACACCATATATTTT

d_gene: .
len: 14
v_gene: TRBV5-1
j_gene: TRBJ1-4
abundance: .
CDR3aa: CASSLSSTNEKLFF
CDR3nt: TGCGCCAGCAGCTTGTCATCGACAAATGAAAAACTGTTTTTT

d_gene: TRBD2
len: 17
v_gene: TRBV13
j_gene: TRBJ2-1
abundance: once
CDR3aa: CASTPDREGPHHNEQFF
CDR3nt: TGTGCCAGCACTCCAGACCGGGAGGGCCCTCATCACAATGAGCAGTTCTTC

d_gene: .
len: 16
v_gene: TRBV18
j_gene: TRBJ2-7
abundance: .
CDR3aa: CASSTLRGGSPLEQYF
CDR3nt: TGTGCCAGCTCAACCCTACGTGGCGGGTCGCCCCTCGAGCAGTACTTC

d_gene: .
len: 14
v_gene: TRBV6-5
j_gene: TRBJ1-2
abundance: .
CDR3aa: CASSPGPGDYGYTF
CDR3nt: TGTGCCAGCAGCCCGGGGCCAGGGGATTATGGCTACACCTTC

d_gene: .
len: 13
v_gene: TRBV6-5
j_gene: TRBJ2-7
abundance: .
CDR3aa: CARTEGLGYEQYF
CDR3nt: TGTGCCAGGACGGAGGGCCTTGGTTACGAGCAGTACTTC

d_gene: TRBD1
len: 15
v_gene: TRBV29-1
j_gene: TRBJ2-1
abundance: .
CDR3aa: CSVRLRDRGSNEQFF
CDR3nt: TGCAGCGTCCGGCTCCGGGACAGGGGGTCCAATGAGCAGTTCTTC

d_gene: .
len: 14
v_gene: TRBV6-4
j_gene: TRBJ1-4
abundance: .
CDR3aa: CASSREGGVEKLFF
CDR3nt: TGTGCCAGCAGCCGAGAAGGGGGGGTTGAAAAACTGTTTTTT

d_gene: .
len: 18
v_gene: TRBV5-1
j_gene: TRBJ1-1
abundance: .
CDR3aa: CASSLVVGGGEVNTEAFF
CDR3nt: TGCGCCAGCAGCTTGGTTGTCGGGGGAGGAGAAGTGAACACTGAAGCTTTCTTT

d_gene: TRBD1
len: 17
v_gene: TRBV28
j_gene: TRBJ1-3
abundance: .
CDR3aa: CASRGTDRGLIGNTIYF
CDR3nt: TGTGCCAGCAGGGGAACCGACAGGGGGCTAATTGGAAACACCATATATTTT

d_gene: TRBD2
len: 15
v_gene: TRBV28
j_gene: TRBJ2-1
abundance: few
CDR3aa: CASSLAGGIGYEQFF
CDR3nt: TGTGCCAGCAGTTTGGCGGGGGGGATTGGTTATGAGCAGTTCTTC

d_gene: .
len: 13
v_gene: TRBV2
j_gene: TRBJ1-2
abundance: .
CDR3aa: CASVRQPNYGYTF
CDR3nt: TGTGCCAGCGTGCGACAGCCTAACTATGGCTACACCTTC

d_gene: TRBD2
len: 15
v_gene: TRBV29-1
j_gene: TRBJ2-1
abundance: .
CDR3aa: CSVEGARERDNEQFF
CDR3nt: TGCAGCGTTGAAGGGGCGCGGGAGCGAGACAATGAGCAGTTCTTC

d_gene: TRBD2
len: 13
v_gene: TRBV2
j_gene: TRBJ2-1
abundance: .
CDR3aa: CASTLAGANEQFF
CDR3nt: TGTGCCAGCACGCTAGCGGGAGCAAATGAGCAGTTCTTC

d_gene: TRBD2
len: 14
v_gene: TRBV9
j_gene: TRBJ2-1
abundance: once
CDR3aa: CASSLAGGNNEQFF
CDR3nt: TGTGCCAGCAGCCTAGCGGGGGGGAACAATGAGCAGTTCTTC

d_gene: .
len: 13
v_gene: TRBV7-8
j_gene: TRBJ2-7
abundance: .
CDR3aa: CASSSGIPYEQYF
CDR3nt: TGTGCCAGCAGCTCAGGGATTCCCTACGAGCAGTACTTC

d_gene: TRBD2
len: 14
v_gene: TRBV5-4
j_gene: TRBJ2-7
abundance: few
CDR3aa: CASGLAGSIYEQYF
CDR3nt: TGTGCCAGCGGATTAGCGGGGTCCATCTACGAGCAGTACTTC

d_gene: .
len: 13
v_gene: TRBV28
j_gene: TRBJ2-5
abundance: .
CDR3aa: CASSFSLQETQYF
CDR3nt: TGTGCCAGCAGTTTCTCCTTACAAGAGACCCAGTACTTC

d_gene: TRBD1
len: 15
v_gene: TRBV7-3
j_gene: TRBJ1-3
abundance: few
CDR3aa: CASSFGTGSGNTIYF
CDR3nt: TGTGCCAGCAGCTTCGGGACAGGCTCTGGAAACACCATATATTTT

d_gene: TRBD1
len: 16
v_gene: TRBV5-5
j_gene: TRBJ1-1
abundance: .
CDR3aa: CASSLRQGAMNTEAFF
CDR3nt: TGTGCCAGCAGCTTGAGGCAGGGGGCCATGAACACTGAAGCTTTCTTT

d_gene: .
len: 17
v_gene: TRBV7-2
j_gene: TRBJ2-7
abundance: .
CDR3aa: CASSTRLSPGGLYEQYF
CDR3nt: TGTGCCAGCAGCACCCGACTATCACCGGGGGGCCTCTACGAGCAGTACTTC

d_gene: TRBD1
len: 13
v_gene: TRBV28
j_gene: TRBJ1-4
abundance: .
CDR3aa: CASSDRGGEKLFF
CDR3nt: TGTGCCAGTAGCGACAGGGGTGGTGAAAAACTGTTTTTT

d_gene: TRBD2
len: 15
v_gene: TRBV12-5
j_gene: TRBJ2-2
abundance: .
CDR3aa: CASGSGRGDTGELFF
CDR3nt: TGTGCTAGTGGTTCGGGGCGGGGGGACACCGGGGAGCTGTTTTTT

d_gene: .
len: 14
v_gene: TRBV5-1
j_gene: TRBJ2-7
abundance: .
CDR3aa: CASSLEDRPHEQYF
CDR3nt: TGCGCCAGCAGCTTGGAGGACAGACCCCACGAGCAGTACTTC

d_gene: TRBD1
len: 15
v_gene: TRBV28
j_gene: TRBJ1-2
abundance: .
CDR3aa: CASSLSAGGHYGYTF
CDR3nt: TGTGCCAGCAGTTTATCGGCAGGGGGGCACTATGGCTACACCTTC

d_gene: .
len: 12
v_gene: TRBV19
j_gene: TRBJ1-1
abundance: .
CDR3aa: CASSIERTEAFF
CDR3nt: TGTGCCAGTAGTATAGAGAGGACTGAAGCTTTCTTT